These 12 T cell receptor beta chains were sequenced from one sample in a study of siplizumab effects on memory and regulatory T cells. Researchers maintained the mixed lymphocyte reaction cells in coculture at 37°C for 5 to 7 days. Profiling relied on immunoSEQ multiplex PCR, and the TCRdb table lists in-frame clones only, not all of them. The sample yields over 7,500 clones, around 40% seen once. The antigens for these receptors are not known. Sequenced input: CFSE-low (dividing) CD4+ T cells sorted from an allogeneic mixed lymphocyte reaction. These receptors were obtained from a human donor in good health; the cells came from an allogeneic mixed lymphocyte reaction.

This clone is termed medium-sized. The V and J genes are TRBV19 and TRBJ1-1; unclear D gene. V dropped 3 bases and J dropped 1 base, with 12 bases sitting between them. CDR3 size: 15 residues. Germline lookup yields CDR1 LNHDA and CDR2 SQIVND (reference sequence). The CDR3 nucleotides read TGTGCCAGTAGTATTTGGAGGGCCCCGAACACTGAAGCTTTCTTT. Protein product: CASSIWRAPNTEAFF.

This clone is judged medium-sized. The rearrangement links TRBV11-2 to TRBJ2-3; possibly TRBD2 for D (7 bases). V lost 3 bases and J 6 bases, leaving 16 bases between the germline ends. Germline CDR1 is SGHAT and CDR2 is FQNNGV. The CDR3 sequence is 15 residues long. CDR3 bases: TGTGCCAGCAGCTTTCGCGGGGGCGCATATGATACGCAGTATTTT. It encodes CASSFRGGAYDTQYF.

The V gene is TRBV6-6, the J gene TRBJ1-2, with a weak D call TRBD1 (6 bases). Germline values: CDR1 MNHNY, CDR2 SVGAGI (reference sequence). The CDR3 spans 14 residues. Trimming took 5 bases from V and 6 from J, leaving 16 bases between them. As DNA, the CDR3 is TGTGCCAGCAGTCCTGCCGGGGGCCGGGATGGCTACACCTTC. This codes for CASSPAGGRDGYTF.

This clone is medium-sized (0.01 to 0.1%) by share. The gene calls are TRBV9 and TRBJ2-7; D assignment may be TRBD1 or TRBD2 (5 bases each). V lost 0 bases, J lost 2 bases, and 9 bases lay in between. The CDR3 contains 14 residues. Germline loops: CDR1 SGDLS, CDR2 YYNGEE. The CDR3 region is CASSVGDGPYEQYF. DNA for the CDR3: TGTGCCAGCAGCGTAGGGGACGGACCCTACGAGCAGTACTTC.

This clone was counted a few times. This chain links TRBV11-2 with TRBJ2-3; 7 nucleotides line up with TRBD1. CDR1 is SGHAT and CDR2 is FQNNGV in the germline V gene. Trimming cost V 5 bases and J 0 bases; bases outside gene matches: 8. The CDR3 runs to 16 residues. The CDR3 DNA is TGTGCCAGCAGCGTGGGACAGCTCATTAGCACAGATACGCAGTATTTT. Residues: CASSVGQLISTDTQYF.

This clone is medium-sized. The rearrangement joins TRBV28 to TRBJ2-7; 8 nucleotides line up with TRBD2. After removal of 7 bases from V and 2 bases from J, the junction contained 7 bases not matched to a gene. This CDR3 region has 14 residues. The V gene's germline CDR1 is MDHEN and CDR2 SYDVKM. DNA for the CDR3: TGTGCCAGCACCCCGGGAGGGCCACCCTACGAGCAGTACTTC. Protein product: CASTPGGPPYEQYF.

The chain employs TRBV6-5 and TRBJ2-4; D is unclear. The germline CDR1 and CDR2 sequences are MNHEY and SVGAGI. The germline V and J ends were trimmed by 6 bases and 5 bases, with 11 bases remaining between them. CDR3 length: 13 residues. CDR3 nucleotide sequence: TGTGCCAGCAGGGCCGTCGCTCAAAACATTCAGTACTTC. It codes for CASRAVAQNIQYF.

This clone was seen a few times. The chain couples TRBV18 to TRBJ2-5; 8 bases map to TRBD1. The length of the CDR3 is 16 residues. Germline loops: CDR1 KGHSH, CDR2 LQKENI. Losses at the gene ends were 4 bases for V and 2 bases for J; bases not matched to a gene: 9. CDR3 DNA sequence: TGTGCCAGCTCACGCTATAAGGACAGGGCTCAAGAGACCCAGTACTTC. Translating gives CASSRYKDRAQETQYF.

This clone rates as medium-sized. The CDR3 nucleotides are TGTGCCAGCAGCTCGCGGACGGCTACTAATGAAAAACTGTTTTTT. It specifies CASSSRTATNEKLFF. The chain employs TRBV7-9 and TRBJ1-4; the D is unclear. Trimming took off 4 bases at V and 2 bases at J, with 11 bases between the two ends. The CDR3 runs to 15 residues. Per germline, CDR1 SEHNR and CDR2 FQNEAQ (reference sequence).

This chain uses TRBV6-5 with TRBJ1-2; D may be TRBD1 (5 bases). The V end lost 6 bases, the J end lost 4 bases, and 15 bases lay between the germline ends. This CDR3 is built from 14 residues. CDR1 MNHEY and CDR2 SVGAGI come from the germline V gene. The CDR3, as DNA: TGTGCCAGCAGCCGGGAAGGGGCACTCTATGGCTACACCTTC. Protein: CASSREGALYGYTF.

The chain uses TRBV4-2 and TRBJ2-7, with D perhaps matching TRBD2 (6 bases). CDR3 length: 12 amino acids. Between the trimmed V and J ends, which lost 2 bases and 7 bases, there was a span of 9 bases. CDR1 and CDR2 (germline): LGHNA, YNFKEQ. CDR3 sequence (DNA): TGTGCCAGCAGCCAACCACGGGAGGAGCAGTACTTC. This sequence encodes CASSQPREEQYF.

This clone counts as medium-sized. Written as DNA, the CDR3 is TGTGCCAGCAGTGATTTTTACGAGCAGTACTTC. Translated, it gives CASSDFYEQYF. The rearrangement uses TRBV6-1 and TRBJ2-7; no clear D. This CDR3 has 11 amino acids. Trimming removed 3 bases from V and 4 bases from J, with 4 bases in between. Germline loops: CDR1 MNHNS, CDR2 SASEGT.